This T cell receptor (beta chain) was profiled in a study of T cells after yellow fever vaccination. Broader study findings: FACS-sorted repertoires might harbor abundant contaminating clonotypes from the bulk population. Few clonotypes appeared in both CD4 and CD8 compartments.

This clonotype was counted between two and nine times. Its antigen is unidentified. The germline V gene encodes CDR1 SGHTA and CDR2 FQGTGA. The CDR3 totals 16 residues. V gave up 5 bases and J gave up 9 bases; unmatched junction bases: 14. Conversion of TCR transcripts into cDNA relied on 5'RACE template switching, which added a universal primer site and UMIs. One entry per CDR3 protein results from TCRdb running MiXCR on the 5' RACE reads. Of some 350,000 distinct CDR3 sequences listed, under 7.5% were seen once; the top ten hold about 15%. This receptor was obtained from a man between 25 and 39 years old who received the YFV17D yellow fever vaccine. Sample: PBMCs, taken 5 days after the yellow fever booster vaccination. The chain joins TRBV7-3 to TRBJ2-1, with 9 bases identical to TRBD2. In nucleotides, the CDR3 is TGTGCCAGCAGCCCTGGGGGGGGACTAGCTGGTACTGAGCAGTTCTTC. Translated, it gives CASSPGGGLAGTEQFF. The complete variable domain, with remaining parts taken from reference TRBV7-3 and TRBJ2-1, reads GAGVSQTPSNKVTEKGKYVELRCDPISGHTALYWYRQSLGQGPEFLIYFQGTGAADDSGLPNDRFFAVRPEGSVSTLKIQRTERGDSAVYLCASSPGGGLAGTEQFFGPGTRLTVL.